This T cell receptor (beta chain) derives from a study of T cell clonality in common variable immunodeficiency. The table lists this clone with many counts. Its antigen is undetermined. The missing CDR3 end, 3 residues past where the read stops, is filled in from the germline J gene. The V and J ends lost 4 bases and 5 bases, in that order; junction bases with no gene match: 8. The CDR3 contains 14 residues. Germline CDR1 is SGHRS and CDR2 is YFSETQ. Study results and limitations: Compared with controls, CVID subjects had fewer shared TCRbeta clones.

Assay: immunoSEQ multiplex PCR; the TCRdb copy retains only in-frame clones and omits some. Singletons are absent from the sample, which has approximately 51,000 clones. Sequencing was performed on peripheral blood mononuclear cells. V usage is TRBV5-1 and J usage is TRBJ2-7, with 8 bases identical to TRBD1. This sequence originates from a person between 18 and 75 years old in good health. The DNA read from the CDR3 is TGCGCCAGCAGCATCGGACAGGGATGGAACGAG. Protein product: CASSIGQGWNE. The CDR3 in full is CASSIGQGWNEQYF.